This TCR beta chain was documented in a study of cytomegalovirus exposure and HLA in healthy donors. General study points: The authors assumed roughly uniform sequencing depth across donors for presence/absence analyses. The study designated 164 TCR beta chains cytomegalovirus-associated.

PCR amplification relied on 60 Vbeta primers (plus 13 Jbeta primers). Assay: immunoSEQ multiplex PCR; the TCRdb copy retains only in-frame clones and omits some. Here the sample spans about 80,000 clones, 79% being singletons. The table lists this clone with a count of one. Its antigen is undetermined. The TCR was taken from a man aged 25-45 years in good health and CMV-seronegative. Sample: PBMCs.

CDR3 DNA: TGTGCCAGCAGTGTGACAAGGGGTTCTGGTTTGGTCCTGACTTTC. Encoded protein: CASSVTRGSGLVLTF. The genes are TRBV28 and TRBJ2-6; D is possibly TRBD1 (5 bases). V lost 5 bases and J lost 13, with 21 bases in between. Germline V gene sequence: CDR1 MDHEN, CDR2 SYDVKM. This CDR3 is 15 amino acids long.